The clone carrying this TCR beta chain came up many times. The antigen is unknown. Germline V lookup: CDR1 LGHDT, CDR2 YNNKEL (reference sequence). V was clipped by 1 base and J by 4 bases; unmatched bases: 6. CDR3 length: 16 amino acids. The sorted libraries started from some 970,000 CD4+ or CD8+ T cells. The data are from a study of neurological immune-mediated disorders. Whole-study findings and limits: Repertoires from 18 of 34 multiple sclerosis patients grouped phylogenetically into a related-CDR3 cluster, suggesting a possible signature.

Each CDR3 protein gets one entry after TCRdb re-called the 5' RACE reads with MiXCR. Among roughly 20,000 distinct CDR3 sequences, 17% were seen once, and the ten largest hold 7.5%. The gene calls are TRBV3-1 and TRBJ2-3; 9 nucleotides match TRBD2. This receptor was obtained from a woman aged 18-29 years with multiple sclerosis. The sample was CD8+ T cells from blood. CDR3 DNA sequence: TGTGCCAGCAGCCAAGTAGCGGGAGTTAGGCCAGATACGCAGTATTTT. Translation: CASSQVAGVRPDTQYF.